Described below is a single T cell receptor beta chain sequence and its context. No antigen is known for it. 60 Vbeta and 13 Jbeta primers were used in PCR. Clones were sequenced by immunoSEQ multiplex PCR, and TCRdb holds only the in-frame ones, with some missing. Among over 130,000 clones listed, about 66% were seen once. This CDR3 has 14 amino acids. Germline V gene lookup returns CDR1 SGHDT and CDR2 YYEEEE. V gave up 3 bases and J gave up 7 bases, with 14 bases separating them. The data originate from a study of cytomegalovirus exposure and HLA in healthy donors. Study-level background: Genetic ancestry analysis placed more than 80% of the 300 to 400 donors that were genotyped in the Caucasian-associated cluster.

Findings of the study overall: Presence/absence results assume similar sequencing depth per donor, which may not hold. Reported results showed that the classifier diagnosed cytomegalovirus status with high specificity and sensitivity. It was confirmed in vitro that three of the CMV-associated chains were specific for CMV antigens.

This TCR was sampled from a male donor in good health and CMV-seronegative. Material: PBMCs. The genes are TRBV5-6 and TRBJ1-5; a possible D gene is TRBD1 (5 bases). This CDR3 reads CASSWFRGEQPQHF. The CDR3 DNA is TGTGCCAGCAGCTGGTTCCGGGGGGAACAGCCCCAGCATTTT.